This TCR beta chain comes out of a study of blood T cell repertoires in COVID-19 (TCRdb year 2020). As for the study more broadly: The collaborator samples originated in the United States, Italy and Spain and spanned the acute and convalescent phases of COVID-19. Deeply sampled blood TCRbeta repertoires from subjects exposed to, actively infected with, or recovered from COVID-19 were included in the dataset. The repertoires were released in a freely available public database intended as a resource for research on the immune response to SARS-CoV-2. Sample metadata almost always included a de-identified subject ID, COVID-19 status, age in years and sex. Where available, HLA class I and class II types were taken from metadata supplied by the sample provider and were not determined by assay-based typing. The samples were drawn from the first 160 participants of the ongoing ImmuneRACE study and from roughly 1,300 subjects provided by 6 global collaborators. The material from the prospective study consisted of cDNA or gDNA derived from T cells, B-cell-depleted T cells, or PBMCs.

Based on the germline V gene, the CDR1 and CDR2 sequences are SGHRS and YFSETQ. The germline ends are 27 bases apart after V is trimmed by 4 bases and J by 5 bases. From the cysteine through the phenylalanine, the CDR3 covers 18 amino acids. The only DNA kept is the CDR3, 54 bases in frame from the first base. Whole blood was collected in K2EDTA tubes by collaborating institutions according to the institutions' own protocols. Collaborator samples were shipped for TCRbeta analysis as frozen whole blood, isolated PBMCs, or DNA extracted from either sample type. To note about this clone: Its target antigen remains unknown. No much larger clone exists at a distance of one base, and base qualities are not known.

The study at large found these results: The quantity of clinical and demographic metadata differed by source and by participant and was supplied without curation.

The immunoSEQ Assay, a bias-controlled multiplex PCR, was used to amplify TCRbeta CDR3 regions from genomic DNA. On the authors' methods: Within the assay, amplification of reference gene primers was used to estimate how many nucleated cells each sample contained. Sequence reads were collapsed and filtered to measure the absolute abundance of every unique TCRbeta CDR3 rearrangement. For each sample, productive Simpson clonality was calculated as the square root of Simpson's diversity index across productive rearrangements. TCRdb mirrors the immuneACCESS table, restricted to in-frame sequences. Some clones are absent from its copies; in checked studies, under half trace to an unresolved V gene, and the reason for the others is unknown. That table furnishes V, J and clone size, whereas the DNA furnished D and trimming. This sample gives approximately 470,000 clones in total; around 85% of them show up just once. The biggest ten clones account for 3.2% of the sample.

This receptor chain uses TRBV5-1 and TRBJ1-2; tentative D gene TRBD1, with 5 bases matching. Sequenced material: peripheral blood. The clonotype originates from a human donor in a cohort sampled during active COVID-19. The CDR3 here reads CASSPLGALGGTEYGYTF. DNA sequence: TGCGCCAGCAGCCCCCTCGGTGCTCTGGGGGGGACCGAATATGGCTACACCTTC.